Below, 3 T cell receptor beta chains from the same sample are listed, as sequenced in a study of blood T cell repertoires in COVID-19. The table came from immunoSEQ multiplex PCR; TCRdb's copy has only in-frame clones and leaves some out. The table has under 200,000 clones, roughly 80% seen once. The sequenced sample was peripheral blood. Receptors originate from a man aged 60 to 69 with acute or convalescent COVID-19.

This chain uses TRBV7-2 with TRBJ2-3, with 14 bases that match TRBD2. Germline CDR1 reads SGHTA; CDR2 reads FQGNSA. V lost 5 bases to trimming and J lost 3 bases; unmatched junction nucleotides: 4. There are 16 residues in the CDR3. CDR3 DNA: TGTGCCAGCAGCATCTGGACTAGCGGGGGGACAGATACGCAGTATTTT. Translating gives CASSIWTSGGTDTQYF.

The chain employs TRBV24-1 and TRBJ2-7; D is perhaps TRBD2 (5 bases). This CDR3 contains 15 residues. CDR1 KGHDR and CDR2 SFDVKD come from the germline V gene. V was pared by 3 bases and J by 0 bases, with 11 bases between. DNA for the CDR3: TGTGCCACCAGTGATCCGGGATTCGCCTCCTACGAGCAGTACTTC. It translates to CATSDPGFASYEQYF.

The chain uses TRBV3-1 (or the pseudogene TRBV3-2) and TRBJ1-4, with a weak D call TRBD1 (6 bases). The V gene lost 4 bases and the J gene lost 10 bases, with 22 bases spanning the gap. This CDR3 comprises 16 residues. CDR1 LGHDT and CDR2 YNNKEL come from the germline V gene (reference sequence). The CDR3 is CASSRLDGAGAGKLFF. CDR3 nucleotides: TGTGCCAGCAGCCGCTTAGACGGTGCGGGGGCCGGAAAACTGTTTTTT.